Reported below is one T cell receptor (beta chain). This record belongs to a study of cytomegalovirus exposure and HLA in healthy donors. The PCR had 60 Vbeta and 13 Jbeta primers. Profiling relied on immunoSEQ multiplex PCR, and the TCRdb table lists in-frame clones only, not all of them. This table has 200,000 or so clones, roughly 84% appearing once. CDR1 is SGHTA and CDR2 is FQGNSA in the germline V gene. Losses at the gene ends were 3 bases for V and 4 bases for J; bases not matched to a gene: 9. This CDR3 region has 16 residues. The source of this sequence is a woman in her 50s in good health and CMV-seropositive. The chain uses TRBV7-2 and TRBJ1-5, with TRBD1 identical over 7 bases. What was sequenced was PBMCs. The CDR3 DNA reads as TGTGCCAGCAGCTTCACCGCCGGGACAGCTAATCAGCCCCAGCATTTT. This sequence encodes CASSFTAGTANQPQHF.